The rows below give T cell receptor beta chains drawn from one sample of a study of blood T cell repertoires in COVID-19. Only in-frame clones appear in the TCRdb table, and some are missing; sequencing was by immunoSEQ multiplex PCR. The sample has some 96,000 clones, about 83% seen once. Sequenced material: peripheral blood. These receptors originate from a human donor in a cohort sampled during active COVID-19. The CDR3 runs from the conserved cysteine through the conserved F or W. The D gene is left open where the match is weak.

J gene	D gene	V gene	CDR3 protein	CDR3 DNA
TRBJ1-4	NA	TRBV3-1/TRBV3-2	CASSLVRGAGNEKLFF	TGTGCCAGCAGCCTAGTACGGGGTGCGGGTAATGAAAAACTGTTTTTT
TRBJ1-2	TRBD1	TRBV6-5	CASSLLTGVGYTF	TGTGCCAGCAGTTTACTAACAGGGGTCGGCTACACCTTC
TRBJ1-3	NA	TRBV10-3	CAISVDTSGNTIYF	TGTGCCATCAGTGTAGACACCTCTGGAAACACCATATATTTT
TRBJ2-3	TRBD2	TRBV5-1	CASSGTTTDTQYF	TGCGCCAGCAGCGGGACTACCACAGATACGCAGTATTTT
TRBJ1-3	NA	TRBV5-4	CASSFQGGFSGNTIYF	TGTGCCAGCAGCTTCCAGGGAGGGTTCTCTGGAAACACCATATATTTT
TRBJ2-1	TRBD2	TRBV9	CASSPTGTSGINEQFF	TGTGCCAGCAGCCCGACCGGGACTAGCGGCATCAATGAGCAGTTCTTC
TRBJ1-5	NA	TRBV7-2	CASSSGNQPQHF	TGTGCCAGCAGCTCAGGCAATCAGCCCCAGCATTTT
TRBJ1-1	TRBD1	TRBV15	CATSRDGAGGFEAFF	TGTGCCACCAGCAGAGATGGGGCAGGGGGATTTGAAGCTTTCTTT
TRBJ2-5	NA	TRBV4-1	CASSRTPAREQETQYF	TGCGCCAGCAGCCGTACCCCGGCGCGGGAACAAGAGACCCAGTACTTC
TRBJ1-2	TRBD1	TRBV15	CATSREGRGRRGYTF	TGTGCCACCAGCAGAGAAGGTAGGGGGCGGCGAGGCTACACCTTC
TRBJ2-5	TRBD1	TRBV5-6	CASSFDRVRQETQYF	TGTGCCAGCAGCTTTGACAGGGTCCGCCAAGAGACCCAGTACTTC
TRBJ2-7	TRBD1	TRBV19	CASSPGQAFGQYF	TGTGCCAGTAGTCCGGGACAGGCTTTCGGGCAGTACTTC
TRBJ2-7	TRBD1	TRBV7-9	CASSLGARQGVDEQYF	TGTGCCAGCAGCTTAGGAGCTCGGCAGGGGGTAGACGAGCAGTACTTC
TRBJ2-2	NA	TRBV9	CASSVMATTTGELFF	TGTGCCAGCAGCGTGATGGCCACTACCACCGGGGAGCTGTTTTTT
TRBJ1-2	TRBD1	TRBV6-6	CASSSQGAFYGYTF	TGTGCCAGCAGTTCGCAGGGGGCGTTCTATGGCTACACCTTC